These T cell receptor beta chains were read from a single sample in a study of shared clonotypes between healthy human individuals. TCRdb's copy holds only in-frame clones and misses some; the assay was immunoSEQ multiplex PCR. The repertoire includes about 1.5 million clones, nearly 99% of them detected once, and roughly 0.4% sits in the top ten. Sequencing was performed on naive CD4+ T cells sorted from blood. The source is a man under 40 in good health. Each CDR3 is given with its conserved first and last residue. Clone size is shown for a subset of rows, as once, few, many or a class of expanded clone.

j_call clone_size v_call cdr3_aa
TRBJ2-1 . TRBV6-5 CASSPGGGPRNEQFF
TRBJ2-2 . TRBV25-1 CASMGGPVAGELFF
TRBJ2-3 . TRBV10-3 CAIRNLAGGRADTQYF
TRBJ1-2 . TRBV6-5 CASSGAAGGSVGYTF
TRBJ1-1 . TRBV19 CASSYPRGTGVNTEAFF
TRBJ1-2 . TRBV4-1 CASSQETGNYGYTF
TRBJ2-2 . TRBV19 CASSIANGFAGELFF
TRBJ2-7 . TRBV11-2 CASAKGVVVYEQYF
TRBJ2-7 . TRBV5-3 CARSLALRQSSYEQYF
TRBJ2-7 few TRBV11-2 CASSLKIHEQYF
TRBJ2-7 . TRBV27 CASSLRGGPIYEQYF
TRBJ2-7 . TRBV10-3 CAAQGFNYEQYF
TRBJ1-1 . TRBV28 CASSLPTGGMGTEAFF
TRBJ2-6 . TRBV10-3 CAISPGYSSSGANVLTF
TRBJ1-5 . TRBV5-1 CASSRGGNGDGNQPQHF
TRBJ2-1 . TRBV7-4 CASRYHPGGSSYNEQFF
TRBJ2-7 . TRBV11-3 CASRRRDRGSRNEQYF
TRBJ1-1 . TRBV7-9 CASSLYRGQGGTEAFF
TRBJ1-5 . TRBV28 CASSPRQGAGNQPQHF
TRBJ2-3 . TRBV18 CASSPTRLYGGTDTQYF
TRBJ2-7 . TRBV5-1 CASRDFAGYSYEQYF
TRBJ2-3 . TRBV25-1 CASSEGQGRSDTQYF
TRBJ2-5 . TRBV29-1 CSVEGIAELETQYF
TRBJ2-1 . TRBV28 CASTAPGRPFLHNEQFF
TRBJ2-7 . TRBV5-1 CASSLDRSYEQYF
TRBJ2-2 . TRBV5-4 CASSLGLAGGYPGELFF
TRBJ2-3 . TRBV30 CAWRERMGTDTQYF
TRBJ2-7 . TRBV4-1 CASSQVVGAGYEQYF
TRBJ2-7 . TRBV2 CASSGGSGYEQYF
TRBJ1-1 . TRBV10-3 CAIRGQGMNTEAFF
TRBJ2-7 . TRBV10-3 CAIRRGQGSEEQYF
TRBJ2-6 . TRBV6-6 CASSSQGTGANVLTF
TRBJ1-1 . TRBV7-9 CASSPSGGSAAEAFF
TRBJ1-2 . TRBV30 CAWRVTEIYGYTF
TRBJ1-2 . TRBV27 CATAMGVLSGYTF
TRBJ2-3 . TRBV7-2 CASSSPLKSGSPVSDTQYF
TRBJ2-1 . TRBV14 CASSQLRSSYNEQFF
TRBJ1-2 . TRBV4-3 CASSQVHSEGYTF
TRBJ2-3 . TRBV18 CASSPMGGDTQYF
TRBJ2-1 . TRBV2 CASSRQVGYNEQFF
TRBJ2-5 . TRBV5-1 CASSFQGIQETQYF
TRBJ2-7 . TRBV5-1 CASSLEGLRPYEQYF
TRBJ2-5 . TRBV4-3 CASSQDHRTGGTQYF
TRBJ2-7 . TRBV19 CASTVDRGYEQYF
TRBJ2-7 . TRBV7-2 CASSALHQPIYEQYF
TRBJ2-3 . TRBV5-6 CASSLSRDTQYF
TRBJ2-1 . TRBV7-3 CASSSWTSGRSYNEQFF
TRBJ2-7 once TRBV29-1 CSAQGVQSYEQYF
TRBJ2-1 . TRBV14 CASSRGVEQFF
TRBJ2-7 . TRBV28 CASISASTARDRRYEQYF
TRBJ1-5 . TRBV2 CASRGQGNNQPQHF
TRBJ2-1 . TRBV11-2 CASSSRWNEQFF
TRBJ2-7 . TRBV5-1 CASSLGPQAGVAYEQYF
TRBJ2-3 . TRBV18 CASSPPSGRADTQYF
TRBJ1-1 . TRBV28 CASRLGGLGTEAFF
TRBJ2-7 . TRBV2 CATMSLGTSSEQYF
TRBJ1-4 . TRBV6-1 CASRSTGSLEKLFF
TRBJ1-1 . TRBV5-6 CASSTLREMNTEAFF
TRBJ2-7 . TRBV5-1 CASSLAHGSYEQYF